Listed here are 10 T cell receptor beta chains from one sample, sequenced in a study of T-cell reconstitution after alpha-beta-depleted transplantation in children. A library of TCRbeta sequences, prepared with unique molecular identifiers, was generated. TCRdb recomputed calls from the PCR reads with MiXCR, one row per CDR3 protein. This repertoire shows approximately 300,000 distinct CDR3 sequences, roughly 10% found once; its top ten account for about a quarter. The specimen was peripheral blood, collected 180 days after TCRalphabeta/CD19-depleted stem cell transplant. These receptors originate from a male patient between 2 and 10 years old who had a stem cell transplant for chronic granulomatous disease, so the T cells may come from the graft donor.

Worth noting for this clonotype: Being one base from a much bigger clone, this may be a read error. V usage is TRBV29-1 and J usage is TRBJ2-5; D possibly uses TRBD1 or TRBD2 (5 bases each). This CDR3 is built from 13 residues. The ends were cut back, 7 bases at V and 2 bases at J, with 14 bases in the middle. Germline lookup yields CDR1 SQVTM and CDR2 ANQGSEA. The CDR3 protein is CSDRDPKQETQYF. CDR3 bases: TGCAGCGACCGGGACCCTAAGCAAGAGACCCAGTACTTC.

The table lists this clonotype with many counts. The CDR3 DNA is TGCAGTGCTAGACTAGCGGGATACCAAGAGACCCAGTACTTC. Translating it yields CSARLAGYQETQYF. The chain employs TRBV20-1 and TRBJ2-5; 9 bases are shared with TRBD2. The CDR3 covers 14 residues. The germline gives CDR1 DFQATT, CDR2 SNEGSKA (reference sequence). With V trimmed by 2 bases and J by 0 bases, 1 base remained unmatched.

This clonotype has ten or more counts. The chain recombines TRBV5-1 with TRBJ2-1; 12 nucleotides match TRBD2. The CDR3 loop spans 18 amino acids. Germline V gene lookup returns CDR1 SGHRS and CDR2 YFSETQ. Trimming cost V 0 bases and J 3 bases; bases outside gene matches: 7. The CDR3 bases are TGCGCCAGCAGCTTGGTCACCAAGACTAGCGGGAGCTACAATGAGCAGTTCTTC. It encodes CASSLVTKTSGSYNEQFF.

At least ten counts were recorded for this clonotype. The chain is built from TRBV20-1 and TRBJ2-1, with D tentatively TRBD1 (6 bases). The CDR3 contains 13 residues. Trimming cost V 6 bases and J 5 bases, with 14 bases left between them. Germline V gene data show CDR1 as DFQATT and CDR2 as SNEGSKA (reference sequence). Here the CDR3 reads CSATGRVHNEQFF. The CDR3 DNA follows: TGCAGTGCCACAGGGCGGGTCCACAATGAGCAGTTCTTC.

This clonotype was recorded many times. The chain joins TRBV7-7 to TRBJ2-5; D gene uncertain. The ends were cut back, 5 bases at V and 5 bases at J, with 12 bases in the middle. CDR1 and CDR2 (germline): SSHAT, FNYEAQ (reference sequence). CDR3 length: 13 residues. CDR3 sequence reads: CASSHRVGETQYF. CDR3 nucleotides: TGTGCCAGCAGCCACCGGGTCGGCGAGACCCAGTACTTC.

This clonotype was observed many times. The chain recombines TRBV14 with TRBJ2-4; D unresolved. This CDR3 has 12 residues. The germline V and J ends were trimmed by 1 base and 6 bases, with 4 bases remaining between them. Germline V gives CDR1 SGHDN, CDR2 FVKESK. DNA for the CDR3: TGTGCCAGCAGCCAAGTTATAAACATTCAGTACTTC. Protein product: CASSQVINIQYF.

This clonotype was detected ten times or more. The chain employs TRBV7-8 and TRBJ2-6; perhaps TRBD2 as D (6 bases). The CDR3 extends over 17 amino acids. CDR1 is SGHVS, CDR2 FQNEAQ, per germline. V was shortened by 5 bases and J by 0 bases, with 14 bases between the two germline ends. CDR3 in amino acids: CASSLPGLTSGANVLTF. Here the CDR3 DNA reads TGTGCCAGCAGCCTTCCGGGACTGACCTCTGGGGCCAACGTCCTGACTTTC.

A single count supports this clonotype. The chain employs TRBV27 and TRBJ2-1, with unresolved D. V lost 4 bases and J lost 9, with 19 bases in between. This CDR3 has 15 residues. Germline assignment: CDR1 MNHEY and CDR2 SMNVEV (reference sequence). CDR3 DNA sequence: TGTGCCAGCAGTTCCCCAGACGATCTAATTGCTGAGCAGTTCTTC. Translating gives CASSSPDDLIAEQFF.

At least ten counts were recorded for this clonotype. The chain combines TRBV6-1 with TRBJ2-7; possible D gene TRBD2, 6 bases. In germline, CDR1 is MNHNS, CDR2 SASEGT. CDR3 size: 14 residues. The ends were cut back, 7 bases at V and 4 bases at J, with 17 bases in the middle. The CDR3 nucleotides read TGTGCCAGCACTGGGAGCGGGCAGACTTACGAGCAGTACTTC. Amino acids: CASTGSGQTYEQYF.

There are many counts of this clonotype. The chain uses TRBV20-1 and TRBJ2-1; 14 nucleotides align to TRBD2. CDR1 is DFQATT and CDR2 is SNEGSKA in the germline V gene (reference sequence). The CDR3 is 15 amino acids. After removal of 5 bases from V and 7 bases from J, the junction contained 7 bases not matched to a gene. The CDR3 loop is CSAPSGLAGVNEQFF. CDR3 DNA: TGCAGTGCTCCGTCGGGACTAGCGGGGGTTAATGAGCAGTTCTTC.